The 8 T cell receptor beta chains below were found in one sample sequenced in a study of blood T cell repertoires in COVID-19. Assay: immunoSEQ multiplex PCR; the TCRdb copy retains only in-frame clones and omits some. Altogether some 43,000 clones are present, approximately 84% being singletons, with the ten largest covering nearly 4.5%. The sample comprised peripheral blood. The receptors here all came from a man aged 50 to 60 with active COVID-19.

This clone came up once. V usage is TRBV19 and J usage is TRBJ2-2; 8 nucleotides match TRBD2. Germline CDR1 LNHDA, CDR2 SQIVND (reference sequence). With 3 bases clipped from V and 5 bases from J, the junction kept 8 bases outside the gene matches. The CDR3 consists of 16 residues. CDR3 sequence reads: CASSIRRGVGTGELFF. CDR3 coding DNA: TGTGCCAGTAGTATTCGGCGGGGGGTCGGAACCGGGGAGCTGTTTTTT.

The rearrangement joins TRBV9 to TRBJ2-2; TRBD2 aligns across 9 bases. This CDR3 comprises 18 residues. The V segment lost 4 bases and the J segment 1 base; nucleotides outside the gene matches: 11. Germline-derived CDR1 and CDR2 are SGDLS and YYNGEE. CDR3 region: CASSSRGLAGENTGELFF. The CDR3 DNA sequence: TGTGCCAGCAGCTCCAGGGGTTTAGCGGGGGAGAACACCGGGGAGCTGTTTTTT.

The V gene is TRBV4-2, the J gene TRBJ1-1; D remains unclear. The germline gives CDR1 LGHNA, CDR2 YNFKEQ. V shed 1 base and J shed 5 bases, with 11 bases lying between them. The CDR3 has 14 residues. This CDR3 reads CASSQAWRGTEAFF. CDR3 nucleotides: TGTGCCAGCAGCCAAGCGTGGAGAGGGACTGAAGCTTTCTTT.

The rearrangement uses TRBV6-2 or TRBV6-3 and TRBJ1-5; possibly TRBD1 for D (5 bases). Trimming took 1 base from V and 5 from J, leaving 18 bases between them. CDR3 length: 17 residues. The germline V gene has CDR1 MNHEY and CDR2 SVGEGT. This CDR3 is CASSYFTIGATDQPQHF. The CDR3 DNA reads TGTGCCAGCAGTTACTTTACTATAGGGGCGACAGATCAGCCCCAGCATTTT.

The chain combines TRBV4-2 with TRBJ1-5, with a weak D call TRBD1 (5 bases). Germline assignment: CDR1 LGHNA and CDR2 YNFKEQ. Trimming took 0 bases from V and 0 from J, leaving 15 bases between them. The CDR3 length is 18 residues. The CDR3 is CASSQDAGPGISNQPQHF. The CDR3 DNA reads TGTGCCAGCAGCCAAGATGCGGGACCGGGGATTAGCAATCAGCCCCAGCATTTT.

The chain has TRBV6-5 and TRBJ1-2; tentative D call: TRBD1 (5 bases). CDR1 is MNHEY, CDR2 SVGAGI, per germline. V lost 7 bases to trimming and J lost 7 bases, with 13 bases between them. This CDR3 contains 12 residues. CDR3 region: CASKGQGSGYTF. The CDR3 DNA reads TGTGCCAGCAAGGGCCAGGGCTCTGGCTACACCTTC.

The rearrangement uses TRBV5-1 and TRBJ2-7; TRBD1 matches at 7 bases. The junction had 3 bases not matched to a gene; V was cut back by 0 bases and J by 3 bases. Germline assignment: CDR1 SGHRS and CDR2 YFSETQ. This CDR3 is built from 14 residues. CDR3 in amino acids: CASSLVTGDYEQYF. CDR3 sequence (DNA): TGCGCCAGCAGCTTGGTTACAGGGGACTACGAGCAGTACTTC.

The V call is TRBV27, the J call TRBJ1-2; 10 bases match TRBD1. In germline, CDR1 is MNHEY, CDR2 SMNVEV (reference sequence). CDR3 size: 18 residues. The J segment lost 8 bases and the V segment lost 4 bases, leaving 19 bases of the junction unmatched. CDR3 region: CASSSITGTGVPRGGYTF. CDR3 in DNA: TGTGCCAGCAGTTCCATAACCGGGACAGGGGTTCCTAGGGGAGGCTACACCTTC.